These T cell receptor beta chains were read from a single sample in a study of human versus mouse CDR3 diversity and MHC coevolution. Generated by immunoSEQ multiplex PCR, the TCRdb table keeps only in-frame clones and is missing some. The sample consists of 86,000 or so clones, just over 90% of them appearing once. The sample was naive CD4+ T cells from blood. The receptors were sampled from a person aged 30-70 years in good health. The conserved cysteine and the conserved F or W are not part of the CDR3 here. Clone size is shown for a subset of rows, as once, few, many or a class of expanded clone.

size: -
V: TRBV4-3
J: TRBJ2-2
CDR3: ASSQDEVTGIDTGELF

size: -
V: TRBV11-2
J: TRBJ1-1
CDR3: ASSSVVEAF

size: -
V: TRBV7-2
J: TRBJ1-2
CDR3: ASSSLRDRGLNYGYT

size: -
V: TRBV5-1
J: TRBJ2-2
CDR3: ASSHYVMGGSNTGELF

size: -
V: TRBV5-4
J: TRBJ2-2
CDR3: ASSLLTQGIPGELF

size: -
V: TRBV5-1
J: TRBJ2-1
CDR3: ASSLRGDNRDRGQDEQF

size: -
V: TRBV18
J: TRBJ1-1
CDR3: ASSPSSGNTEAF

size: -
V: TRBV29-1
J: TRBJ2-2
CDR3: SVGQNTGELF

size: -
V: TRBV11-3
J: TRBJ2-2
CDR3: ASSRGLGELF

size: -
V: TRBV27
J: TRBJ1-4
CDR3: ASRADRGPNEKLF

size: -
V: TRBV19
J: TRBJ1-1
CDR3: ASRLGQGRAEAF

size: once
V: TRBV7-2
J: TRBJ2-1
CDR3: ASSVAVGGTGASNEQF

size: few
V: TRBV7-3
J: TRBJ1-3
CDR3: ASSQGSSGNTIY

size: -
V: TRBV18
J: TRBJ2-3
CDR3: ASSPRTGGNTDTQY

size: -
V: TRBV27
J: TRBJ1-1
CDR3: ASSINKNTEAF

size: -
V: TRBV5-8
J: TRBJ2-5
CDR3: ASSQTGGEAQETQY

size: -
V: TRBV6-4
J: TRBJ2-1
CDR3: ASSYSLGTGSYNEQF

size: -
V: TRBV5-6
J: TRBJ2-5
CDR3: ASSFSSRETQY

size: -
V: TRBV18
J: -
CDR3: ASSPMTGGVYEQY

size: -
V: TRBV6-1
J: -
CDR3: ASQQGPVPNEQY

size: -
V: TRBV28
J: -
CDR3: ASSGRQGAAHEQY

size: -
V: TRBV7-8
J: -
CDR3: ASSLRQIYEQY

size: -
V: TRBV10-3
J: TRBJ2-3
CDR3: AISGLAGAVTDTQY

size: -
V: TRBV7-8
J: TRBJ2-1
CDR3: ASSRTGLGNEQF

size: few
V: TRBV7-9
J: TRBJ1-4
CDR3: ASRMDSHFNEKLF

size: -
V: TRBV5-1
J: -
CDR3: ASSWDSSYEQY

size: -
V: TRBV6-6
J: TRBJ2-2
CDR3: ASRPREAGELF

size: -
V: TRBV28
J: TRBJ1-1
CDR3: ASSLLGQGFTEAF

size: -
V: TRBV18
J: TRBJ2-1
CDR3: ASSSTGPGEQF

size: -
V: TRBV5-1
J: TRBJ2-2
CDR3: ASSYRVPGELF

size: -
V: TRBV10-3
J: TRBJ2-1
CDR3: ATDAPGGSYNEQF

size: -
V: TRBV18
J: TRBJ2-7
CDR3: ASSPNHPQGRYEQY

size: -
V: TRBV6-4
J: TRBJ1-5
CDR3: ASSYRGLTSNQPQH

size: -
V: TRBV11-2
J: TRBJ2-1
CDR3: ASTLQGSSYNEQF

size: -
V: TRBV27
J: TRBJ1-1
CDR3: ASSTGQAVNTEAF

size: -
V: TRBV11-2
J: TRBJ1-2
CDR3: ASYFDGYT

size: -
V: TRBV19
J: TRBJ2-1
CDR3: ASSSTGGHSSYNEQF

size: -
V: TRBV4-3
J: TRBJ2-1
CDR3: ASSQEEAGGYDEQF

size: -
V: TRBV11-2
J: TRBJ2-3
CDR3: ASSLGSPNTQY

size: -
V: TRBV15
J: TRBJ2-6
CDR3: ATSRGSGTGAGGANVLT

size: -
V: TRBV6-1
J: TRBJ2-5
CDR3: ATWTGVAETQY

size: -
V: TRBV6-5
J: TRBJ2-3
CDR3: ASQRGLSDTQY

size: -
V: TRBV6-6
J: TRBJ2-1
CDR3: ASSTKGGNEQF

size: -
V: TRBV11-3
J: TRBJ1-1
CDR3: ASSLEGKTEAF

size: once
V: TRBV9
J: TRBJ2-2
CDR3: ASTPQGQGGNAGELF

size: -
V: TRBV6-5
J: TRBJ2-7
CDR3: ASSYFPDRSGDEQY

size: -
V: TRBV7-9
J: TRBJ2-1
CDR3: ASSDNRGAYNEQF

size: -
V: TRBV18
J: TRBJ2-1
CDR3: ASSPLQDNEQF